Listed here are 24 T cell receptor beta chains from one sample, sequenced in a study of metastatic and nonmetastatic thyroid tumors. Prior to thyroid surgery, none of the patients had received any treatment. TCRdb re-analyzed the PCR reads using MiXCR. This sample has about 14,000 clones, with around 29% found just once. The sequenced sample was tumor tissue. The receptors were gathered from a female donor with papillary thyroid cancer or a benign thyroid nodule (not recorded which). Some clones in this sample may be carry-over from other donors' samples.

This clone ranks as medium-sized. This sequence joins TRBV2 and TRBJ2-1; 8 positions agree with TRBD2. V shed 4 bases, J shed 8 bases, and the junction held 10 bases outside the gene matches. Germline values: CDR1 SNHLY, CDR2 FYNNEI. CDR3 length equals 15 residues. This CDR3 is CASSGQSGSGYEQFF. In DNA, the CDR3 is TGTGCCAGCAGTGGGCAGAGCGGGAGTGGCTATGAGCAGTTCTTC.

The chain couples TRBV6-1 to TRBJ2-1; 9 positions match TRBD2. Germline assignment: CDR1 MNHNS and CDR2 SASEGT. V lost 4 bases, J lost 7 bases, and 8 bases stayed unmatched. The CDR3 loop spans 15 amino acids. The CDR3 bases are TGTGCCAGCAGTGTCCTAGCGGGGTCTAAAAATGAGCAGTTCTTC. Translation: CASSVLAGSKNEQFF.

The CDR3 sequence: CASSPYRGLYNEQFF. Written as DNA, the CDR3 is TGTGCCAGCAGCCCCTACAGGGGGCTTTACAATGAGCAGTTCTTC. This sequence joins TRBV11-2 and TRBJ2-1, with TRBD1 matching over 9 bases. This CDR3 is built from 15 residues. J was trimmed by 4 bases and V by 5 bases; bases with no gene match: 6. Germline V CDR1 and CDR2: SGHAT, FQNNGV.

This clone has a handful of counts. The junction differs from germline at one of its ends, possibly a read error. The same CDR3 arises from other DNA sequences in this sample as well. The J gene is TRBJ2-6, the V gene TRBV6-1; perhaps D is TRBD1 or TRBD2 (5 bases each). The CDR3 is made up of 15 amino acids. Per the germline V gene, CDR1 is MNHNS and CDR2 is SASEGT. The DNA of the CDR3 is TGTGCCAGTCTGGGTGGAGGTTCCGGGGCAAACGTCCTGACTTTC. Translation: CASLGGGSGANVLTF.

This clone has more than one count but fewer than ten. The CDR3 region is CAHPGGTRTDTQYF. The CDR3 region has the DNA TGTGCCCACCCAGGGGGCACCCGGACAGATACGCAGTATTTT. The chain links TRBV6-1 to TRBJ2-3, with 8 bases that match TRBD1. This CDR3 is 14 amino acids long. J gave up 3 bases and V 11 bases, and 10 bases lay outside the gene matches. Germline-derived CDR1 and CDR2 are MNHNS and SASEGT.

The chain has TRBV5-1 and TRBJ2-3; TRBD2 aligns across 14 bases. V trimming: 5 bases; J trimming: 2 bases; junction bases outside the gene matches: 1. Germline V gene lookup returns CDR1 SGHRS and CDR2 YFSETQ. The CDR3 runs 15 residues. The CDR3 loop reads CASRTSGRVTDTQYF. In nucleotides, the CDR3 is TGCGCCAGCAGGACTAGCGGGAGGGTCACAGATACGCAGTATTTT. The full variable domain, rest sourced from reference TRBV5-1 and TRBJ2-3, is KAGVTQTPRYLIKTRGQQVTLSCSPISGHRSVSWYQQTPGQGLQFLFEYFSETQRNKGNFPGRFSGRQFSNSRSEMNVSTLELGDSALYLCASRTSGRVTDTQYFGPGTRLTVL.

This clone was detected only a few times. CDR3 sequence (DNA): TGTGCCAGCAGTGAGCGGGGCCCCGCCTACGAGCAGTACGTC. Its translation is CASSERGPAYEQYV. This chain joins TRBV6-1 and TRBJ2-7; possibly TRBD2 for D (6 bases). CDR1 MNHNS and CDR2 SASEGT come from the germline V gene. V was shortened by 3 bases and J by 2 bases, with 11 bases between the two germline ends. The CDR3 is 14 residues long.

This chain connects TRBV7-9 to TRBJ1-3, with D possibly matching TRBD1 (5 bases). Germline V gives CDR1 SEHNR, CDR2 FQNEAQ (reference sequence). V lost 2 bases to trimming and J lost 5 bases, with 13 bases between them. This CDR3 has 15 residues. CDR3 nucleotide sequence: TGTGCCAGCAGCTTATCTGGGACGGGCAGAAACACCATATATTTT. Protein product: CASSLSGTGRNTIYF.

This chain uses TRBV6-1 with TRBJ1-3; possibly TRBD1 for D (6 bases). Germline V gene sequence: CDR1 MNHNS, CDR2 SASEGT. This CDR3 is 19 amino acids long. Trimming removed 8 bases at V and 0 bases at J, with 26 bases between. CDR3 loop: CASRKVGGPTVFSGNTIYF. DNA for the CDR3: TGTGCCAGCCGAAAAGTCGGGGGGCCGACAGTTTTCTCTGGAAACACCATATATTTT.

Here the CDR3 reads CASRGTGGITEAFF. The CDR3 DNA follows: TGTGCCAGCCGGGGTACGGGGGGCATAACTGAAGCTTTCTTT. The genes are TRBV7-9 and TRBJ1-1; possible D gene TRBD1, 6 bases. CDR3 length equals 14 residues. V lost 8 bases and J lost 5, with 18 bases in between. The germline CDR1 and CDR2 sequences are SEHNR and FQNEAQ (reference sequence).

This sequence joins TRBV4-1 and TRBJ1-4, with D maybe TRBD1 (6 bases). Per germline, CDR1 MGHRA and CDR2 YSYEKL. V was cut by 0 bases and J by 8 bases, with 13 bases left in between. The length of the CDR3 is 15 residues. DNA of the CDR3: TGCGCCAGCAGCCAAGATATTCAGGGGAGGGAAAAACTGTTTTTT. Protein sequence: CASSQDIQGREKLFF.

This clone was detected many times. The J gene is TRBJ2-1, the V gene TRBV28; maybe TRBD1 (6 bases). In germline, CDR1 is MDHEN, CDR2 SYDVKM. The CDR3 covers 17 residues. V gave up 2 bases and J gave up 6 bases, with 20 bases separating them. This CDR3 reads CASSLHRVSSEFNEQFF. In nucleotides, the CDR3 is TGTGCCAGCAGTTTACACAGGGTGTCTTCGGAATTCAATGAGCAGTTCTTC.

This clone has ten or more counts. The chain uses TRBV6-2 or TRBV6-3 and TRBJ2-7; 12 nucleotides align to TRBD1. The J segment lost 2 bases and the V segment lost 5 bases, leaving 4 bases of the junction unmatched. Germline V gives CDR1 MNHEY, CDR2 SVGEGT. The CDR3 is 15 amino acids. CDR3 residues: CASSDGTGGPYEQYF. In DNA, the CDR3 is TGTGCCAGCAGTGACGGGACAGGGGGCCCCTACGAGCAGTACTTC.

This clone was observed a few times. J is TRBJ1-6 and V is TRBV19; 9 bases agree with TRBD1. This CDR3 region has 12 residues. CDR1 and CDR2 from the germline V gene are LNHDA and SQIVND (reference sequence). V lost 9 bases and J lost 8; bases outside the gene matches: 2. CDR3 coding DNA: TGTGCCAGCCGGGACAGGGATTCACCCCTCCACTTT. Its protein product is CASRDRDSPLHF.

This clone has only a few counts. The chain recombines TRBV12-5 with TRBJ2-1; no reliable D call. The CDR3 has 16 amino acids. V dropped 1 base and J dropped 6 bases, with 16 bases sitting between them. The V gene's germline CDR1 is LGHNT and CDR2 FRNRAP. The chain's CDR3 is CASGLGPTTALNEQFF. The CDR3 DNA follows: TGTGCTAGTGGTTTGGGACCCACAACGGCCCTCAATGAGCAGTTCTTC.

The chain combines TRBV27 with TRBJ2-7, with no clear D. CDR1 and CDR2 from the germline V gene are MNHEY and SMNVEV (reference sequence). V lost 0 bases, J lost 5 bases, and 8 bases lay in between. This CDR3 is built from 13 residues. This CDR3 reads CASSLSRGDEQYF. In DNA, the CDR3 is TGTGCCAGCAGTTTATCACGTGGGGACGAGCAGTACTTC.

The chain uses TRBV18 and TRBJ1-6; D remains ambiguous. Germline-derived CDR1 and CDR2 are KGHSH and LQKENI. V was clipped by 6 bases and J by 0 bases, with 9 bases between them. This CDR3 contains 15 residues. The CDR3 coding sequence is TGTGCCAGCTCCCGGTCAAGCTCCTATAATTCACCCCTCCACTTT. Amino acid sequence: CASSRSSSYNSPLHF.

This clone is categorized as medium-sized (0.01 to 0.1%). The chain joins TRBV24-1 to TRBJ2-1, with TRBD2 as a possible D gene (6 bases). CDR1 and CDR2 (germline): KGHDR, SFDVKD. The CDR3 has 17 amino acids. The ends were cut back, 2 bases at V and 2 bases at J, with 15 bases in the middle. The CDR3 sequence: CATSDSPLASAYNEQFF. In nucleotides, the CDR3 is TGTGCCACCAGTGATTCTCCGCTAGCGTCCGCCTACAATGAGCAGTTCTTC.

This clone was detected only a few times. This chain uses TRBV6-1 with TRBJ2-7; 8 nucleotides line up with TRBD1. CDR1 MNHNS and CDR2 SASEGT come from the germline V gene. With 6 bases clipped from V and 6 bases from J, the junction kept 7 bases outside the gene matches. This CDR3 region has 13 residues. The CDR3: CASSRSGGGEQYF. In DNA form, the CDR3 reads TGTGCCAGCAGCCGATCAGGGGGCGGCGAGCAGTACTTC.

This clone was seen ten or more times. The chain couples TRBV6-2 or TRBV6-3 to TRBJ2-1; 10 bases line up with TRBD1. The V gene end was trimmed by 6 bases and the J gene end by 7 bases; junction bases not matched to a gene: 12. The CDR3 is made up of 16 amino acids. Looked up from germline, CDR1 is MNHEY and CDR2 is SVGEGT. The DNA of the CDR3 is TGTGCCAGCAGCCTCACCGGGACAGGGGTAAAAAATGAGCAGTTCTTC. Translating gives CASSLTGTGVKNEQFF.

This clone came up a few times. The rearrangement joins TRBV28 to TRBJ2-7, with unresolved D. Trimming took off 5 bases at V and 10 bases at J, with 15 bases between the two ends. CDR1 and CDR2 (germline): MDHEN, SYDVKM. The CDR3 runs 12 residues. Written as DNA, the CDR3 is TGTGCCAGCAGTAAGGCCAAGGATTTTCAGTACGTC. Translating gives CASSKAKDFQYV.

CDR3 sequence reads: CAISESAANYGYTF. The CDR3 DNA sequence: TGTGCCATCAGTGAGTCGGCGGCTAACTATGGCTACACCTTC. The chain is built from TRBV10-3 and TRBJ1-2; D is undetermined. V was shortened by 0 bases and J by 0 bases, with 5 bases between the two germline ends. This CDR3 has 14 amino acids. CDR1 is ENHRY, CDR2 SYGVKD, per germline.

The gene calls are TRBV4-1 and TRBJ1-4; D not resolved. CDR1 and CDR2 (germline): MGHRA, YSYEKL. This CDR3 has 13 amino acids. V was pared by 4 bases and J by 8 bases, with 11 bases between. The CDR3 DNA reads as TGCGCCAGCAGCCGGGATCAAACCGAAAAACTGTTTTTT. Its translation: CASSRDQTEKLFF.

This clone is categorized as medium-sized (0.01 to 0.1%). This rearrangement joins TRBV20-1 to TRBJ2-2, with a possible D match to TRBD1 (5 bases). Germline CDR1 and CDR2: DFQATT and SNEGSKA (reference sequence). The V gene lost 3 bases and the J gene lost 2 bases, with 10 bases spanning the gap. CDR3 length equals 14 residues. CDR3 amino acids: CSASPTVNTGELFF. CDR3 coding DNA: TGCAGTGCTAGTCCGACAGTCAACACCGGGGAGCTGTTTTTT.